This T cell receptor (beta chain) was recovered during a study of cytomegalovirus exposure and HLA in healthy donors. Germline lookup yields CDR1 LNHDA and CDR2 SQIVND (reference sequence). The CDR3 loop spans 15 amino acids. V trimming: 1 base; J trimming: 5 bases; junction bases outside the gene matches: 5. Vbeta (60) and Jbeta (13) primers were used in the PCR. Profiling relied on immunoSEQ multiplex PCR, and the TCRdb table lists in-frame clones only, not all of them. This sample yields 150,000 or so clones, of which about 79% are seen a single time; over 13% belongs to the top ten. The genes are TRBV19 and TRBJ2-1; 7 nucleotides line up with TRBD2. The sequenced material came from PBMCs. The TCR originated in a man in his fifties or sixties in good health and CMV-seropositive. CDR3 protein: CASSIAGGYNNEQFF. CDR3 bases: TGTGCCAGTAGTATAGCGGGGGGTTATAACAATGAGCAGTTCTTC.